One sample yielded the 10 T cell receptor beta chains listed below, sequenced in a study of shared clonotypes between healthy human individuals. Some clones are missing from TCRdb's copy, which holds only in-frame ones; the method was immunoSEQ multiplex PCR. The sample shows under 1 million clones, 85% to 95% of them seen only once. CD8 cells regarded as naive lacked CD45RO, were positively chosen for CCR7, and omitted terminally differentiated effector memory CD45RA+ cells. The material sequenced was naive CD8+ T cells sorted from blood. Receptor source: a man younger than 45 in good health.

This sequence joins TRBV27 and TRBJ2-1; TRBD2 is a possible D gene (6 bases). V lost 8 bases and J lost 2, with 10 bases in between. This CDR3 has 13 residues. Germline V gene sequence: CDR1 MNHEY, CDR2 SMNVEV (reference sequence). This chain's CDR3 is CASGRGPYNEQFF. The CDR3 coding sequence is TGTGCCAGCGGGCGGGGACCCTACAATGAGCAGTTCTTC.

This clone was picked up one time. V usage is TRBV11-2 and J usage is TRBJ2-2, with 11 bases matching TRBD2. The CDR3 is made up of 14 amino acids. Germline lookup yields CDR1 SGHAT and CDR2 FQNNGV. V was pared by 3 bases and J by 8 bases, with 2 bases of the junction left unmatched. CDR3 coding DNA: TGTGCCAGCAGCTTCCGGACTAGCGGGGGGGAGCTGTTTTTT. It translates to CASSFRTSGGELFF.

Here the CDR3 DNA reads TGTGCCAGTAGTAGTGGGCAGGCGTTGAATCAGCCCCAGCATTTT. It specifies CASSSGQALNQPQHF. The genes are TRBV19 and TRBJ1-5; the D is unclear. Germline-derived CDR1 and CDR2 are LNHDA and SQIVND (reference sequence). The CDR3 runs 15 residues. V lost 4 bases and J lost 4, with 14 bases in between.

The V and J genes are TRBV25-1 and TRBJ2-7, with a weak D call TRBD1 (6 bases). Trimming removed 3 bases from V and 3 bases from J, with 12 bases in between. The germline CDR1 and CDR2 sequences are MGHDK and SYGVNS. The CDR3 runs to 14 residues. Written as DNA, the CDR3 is TGTGCCAGCAGTGACTGGGACAACAACTACGAGCAGTACTTC. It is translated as CASSDWDNNYEQYF.

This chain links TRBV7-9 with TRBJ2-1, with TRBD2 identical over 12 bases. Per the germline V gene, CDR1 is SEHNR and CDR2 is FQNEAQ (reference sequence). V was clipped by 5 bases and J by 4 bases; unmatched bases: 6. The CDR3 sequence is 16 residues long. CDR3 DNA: TGTGCCAGCAGCCCCAGGACTAGCGGGGCTTACAATGAGCAGTTCTTC. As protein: CASSPRTSGAYNEQFF.

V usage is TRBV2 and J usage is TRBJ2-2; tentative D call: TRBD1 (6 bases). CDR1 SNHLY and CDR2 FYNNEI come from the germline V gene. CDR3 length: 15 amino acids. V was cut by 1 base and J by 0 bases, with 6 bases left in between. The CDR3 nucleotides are TGTGCCAGCAGTGAAGGGACAGCGAACACCGGGGAGCTGTTTTTT. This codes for CASSEGTANTGELFF.

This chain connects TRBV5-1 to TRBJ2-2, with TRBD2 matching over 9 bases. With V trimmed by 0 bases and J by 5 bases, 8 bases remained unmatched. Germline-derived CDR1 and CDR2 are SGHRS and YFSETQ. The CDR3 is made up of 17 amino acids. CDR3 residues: CASSLEGAGGGTGELFF. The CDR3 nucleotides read TGCGCCAGCAGCTTGGAGGGAGCGGGAGGCGGAACCGGGGAGCTGTTTTTT.

The CDR3, as DNA: TGTGCCAGCAGCCGACAACGGAACACTGAAGCTTTCTTT. Protein sequence: CASSRQRNTEAFF. This rearrangement joins TRBV11-2 to TRBJ1-1, with D hard to call. Germline CDR1 is SGHAT and CDR2 is FQNNGV. CDR3 length: 13 amino acids. The germline V and J ends were trimmed by 5 bases and 1 base, with 8 bases remaining between them. Full variable domain (remainder filled in from reference TRBV11-2 and TRBJ1-1): EAGVAQSPRYKIIEKRQSVAFWCNPISGHATLYWYQQILGQGPKLLIQFQNNGVVDDSQLPKDRFSAERLKGVDSTLKIQPAKLEDSAVYLCASSRQRNTEAFFGQGTRLTVV.

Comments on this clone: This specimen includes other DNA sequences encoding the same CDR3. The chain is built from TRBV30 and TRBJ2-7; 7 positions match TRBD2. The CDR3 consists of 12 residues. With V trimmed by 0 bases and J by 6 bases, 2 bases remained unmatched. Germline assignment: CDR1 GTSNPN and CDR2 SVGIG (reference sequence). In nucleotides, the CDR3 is TGTGCCTGGAGTGTTGGCGGGGGCGAGCAGTACTTC. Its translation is CAWSVGGGEQYF.

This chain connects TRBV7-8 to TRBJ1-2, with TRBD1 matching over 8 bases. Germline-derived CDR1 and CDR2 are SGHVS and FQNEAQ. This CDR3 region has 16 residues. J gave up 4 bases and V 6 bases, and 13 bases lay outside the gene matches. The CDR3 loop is CASRDALTGDFYGYTF. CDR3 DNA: TGTGCCAGCAGAGACGCTCTGACAGGGGACTTCTATGGCTACACCTTC. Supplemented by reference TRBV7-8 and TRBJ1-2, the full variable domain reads GAGVSQSPRYKVAKRGQDVALRCDPISGHVSLFWYQQALGQGPEFLTYFQNEAQLDKSGLPSDRFFAERPEGSVSTLKIQRTQQEDSAVYLCASRDALTGDFYGYTFGSGTRLTVV.